These 5 T cell receptor beta chains share one sample of origin, sequenced in a study of T cell repertoires in cytomegalovirus infection. TCRdb re-called the reads with MiXCR, one entry per CDR3 protein. Of nearly 700,000 distinct CDR3 sequences in the sample, around 32% were seen once. These receptors' antigens are unknown. The source material was cultured PBMCs, sampled from culture after CMV antigen stimulation. These receptors originate from a human donor in good health (CMV status not recorded). Some clones in this sample may be carry-over from other donors' samples.

This clonotype was observed a handful of times. The rearrangement uses TRBV18 and TRBJ2-7; the D gene is possibly TRBD2 (5 bases). CDR3 length: 14 amino acids. The V end lost 4 bases, the J end lost 1 base, and 11 bases lay between the germline ends. Per germline, CDR1 KGHSH and CDR2 LQKENI. The CDR3 coding sequence is TGTGCCAGCTCACAGAGAGCGGATTCCTACGAGCAGTACTTC. It is translated as CASSQRADSYEQYF.

The V gene is TRBV5-5, the J gene TRBJ2-5, with TRBD2 matching over 11 bases. The CDR3 covers 15 residues. The V gene's germline CDR1 is SGHKS and CDR2 YYEKEE (reference sequence). Germline trimming cut 5 bases from V and 3 bases from J; bases unmatched to any gene: 6. CDR3 in amino acids: CASSSSGGYEETQYF. The CDR3, as DNA: TGTGCCAGCAGTTCTAGCGGGGGGTATGAAGAGACCCAGTACTTC.

The rearrangement joins TRBV4-3 to TRBJ1-1, with D maybe TRBD1 (5 bases). Germline CDR1 reads LGHNA; CDR2 reads YSLEER. CDR3 size: 14 residues. V was cut by 1 base and J by 8 bases, with 14 bases left in between. This chain's CDR3 is CASSQVSDRREAFF. CDR3 in DNA: TGCGCCAGCAGCCAAGTATCAGACAGACGGGAAGCTTTCTTT.

V usage is TRBV7-9 and J usage is TRBJ2-1, with D possibly TRBD2 on 6 matching bases. The germline CDR1 and CDR2 sequences are SEHNR and FQNEAQ (reference sequence). The CDR3 is 15 residues long. Trimming took off 6 bases at V and 7 bases at J, with 19 bases between the two ends. The CDR3 sequence: CASSKERVGLNEQFF. CDR3 sequence (DNA): TGTGCCAGCAGTAAGGAGCGGGTGGGGTTGAATGAGCAGTTCTTC.

This chain connects TRBV7-6 to TRBJ2-5; tentative D call: TRBD2 (5 bases). The CDR3 has 15 amino acids. V shed 6 bases and J shed 2 bases, with 16 bases lying between them. In germline, CDR1 is SGHVS, CDR2 FNYEAQ. CDR3: CASSPPWRAQETQYF. The DNA for the CDR3 is TGTGCCAGCAGTCCCCCGTGGCGGGCGCAAGAGACCCAGTACTTC.